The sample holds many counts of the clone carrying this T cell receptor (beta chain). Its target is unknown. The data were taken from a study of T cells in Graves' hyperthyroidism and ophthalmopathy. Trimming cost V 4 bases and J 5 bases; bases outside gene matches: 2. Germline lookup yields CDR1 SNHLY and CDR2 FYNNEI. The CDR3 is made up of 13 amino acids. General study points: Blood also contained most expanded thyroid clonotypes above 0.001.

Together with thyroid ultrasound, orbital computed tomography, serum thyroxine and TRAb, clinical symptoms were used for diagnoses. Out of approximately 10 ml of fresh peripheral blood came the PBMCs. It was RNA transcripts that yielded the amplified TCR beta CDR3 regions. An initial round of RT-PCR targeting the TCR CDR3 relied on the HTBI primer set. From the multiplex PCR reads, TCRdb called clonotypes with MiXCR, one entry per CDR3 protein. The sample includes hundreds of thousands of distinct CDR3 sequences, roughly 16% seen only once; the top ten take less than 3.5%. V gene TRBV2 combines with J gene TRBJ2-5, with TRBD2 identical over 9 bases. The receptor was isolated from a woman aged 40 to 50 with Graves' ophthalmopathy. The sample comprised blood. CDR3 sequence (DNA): TGTGCCAGCAGTGGGCTAGCGGGGGAGACCCAGTACTTC. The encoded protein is CASSGLAGETQYF.